This T cell receptor (beta chain) was identified in a study of blood T cell repertoires in COVID-19. Background on the study: The study drew acute and convalescent COVID-19 samples from the United States, Italy and Spain. Sources were T cells, B-cell-depleted T cells, or PBMCs; the material itself was cDNA or gDNA.

Original processing notes: Reference gene primer amplification in the assay estimated nucleated cell counts. Sequencing was performed with immunoSEQ multiplex PCR; in TCRdb, only in-frame clones are kept and a portion is missing. The DNA gave D and trimming, while V, J and clone size come from that table. The data contain about 34,000 clones, over 70% of them singletons. The V segment lost 5 bases and the J segment 3 bases; nucleotides outside the gene matches: 9. The CDR3 is 16 residues long. In germline, CDR1 is SEHNR, CDR2 FQNEAQ (reference sequence). The receptor was derived from a man in his 60s with active COVID-19. V is TRBV7-9 and J is TRBJ2-5; 10 nucleotides align to TRBD2. What was sequenced was peripheral blood. The CDR3 nucleotides are TGTGCCAGCAGCACCCCTAGCGGGAGCAGCGAAGAGACCCAGTACTTC. It codes for CASSTPSGSSEETQYF. Looking up the rest from reference TRBV7-9 and TRBJ2-5 gives the full variable domain: DTGVSQNPRHKITKRGQNVTFRCDPISEHNRLYWYRQTLGQGPEFLTYFQNEAQLEKSRLLSDRFSAERPKGSFSTLEIQRTEQGDSAMYLCASSTPSGSSEETQYFGPGTRLLVL.